This T cell receptor (beta chain) was captured by sequencing in a study of Ad26.COV2.S vaccination and SARS-CoV-2 variants. On the study more broadly: Administration of Ad26.COV2.S was intramuscular, either once or twice 56 days apart. Study-wide results and caveats: In TCR breadth and depth analyses, total T cell responses may have been underestimated. Reportedly, spike-specific CD8+ and CD4+ T cell responses achieved substantial breadth once vaccination had taken place. Comparable non-spike TCR breadth was observed in vaccine and placebo recipients.

Measured with immunoSEQ multiplex PCR; TCRdb has only the in-frame clones, and not every one. This sample has 300,000 to 400,000 clones, with about 85% found just once. The germline V gene has CDR1 WSHSY and CDR2 SAAADI. The CDR3 spans 15 residues. The trim removed 4 bases at V and 4 bases at J, leaving 6 bases unmatched. For this clone: Its antigen is currently unknown.

Regarding treatment: approximately 18 received Ad26.COV2.S at low or high dose, single or two shots; 5 received placebo; per-sample allocation not given. After the first vaccine or placebo injection, samples were drawn on day 63. The chain recombines TRBV10-2 with TRBJ2-3, with TRBD1 matching 9 bases. The sequences come from peripheral blood, collected in a trial of Ad26.COV2.S vaccine versus placebo. This clonotype originated in a person aged 18 to 59 who received the Ad26.COV2.S COVID-19 vaccine or a placebo. CDR3 region: CASSGTGTGPDTQYF. DNA for the CDR3: TGCGCCAGCAGTGGCACCGGGACAGGGCCAGATACGCAGTATTTT.